The clone carrying this TCR beta chain showed up just a few times. Its target is unknown. The CDR3 totals 13 residues. Trimming removed 0 bases at V and 1 base at J, with 4 bases between. Per germline, CDR1 SGDLS and CDR2 YYNGEE. The data belong to a study of T-cell memory formation after mild COVID-19. Study-level information: The TCR clusters were mostly specific to one donor. Points from the study as a whole: SARS-CoV-2 specificity was not confirmed for second-wave clones peaking on day 37. Pre-infection memory carried some responding clones, suggesting that cross-reactive memory joined.

The 5'RACE method, run with constant-segment primers, produced TCR alpha and TCR beta cDNA libraries (carrying sample barcodes and UMIs). TCRdb recomputed calls from the 5' RACE reads with MiXCR, one row per CDR3 protein. The sample shows roughly 350,000 distinct CDR3 sequences, 20% to 25% of them seen only once. The specimen was PBMCs or a T cell subset sorted from them (not recorded which). The sequence was obtained from an adult woman who had mild COVID-19 (a few samples of this study predate the infection). Cell type and time point are not known. The chain links TRBV9 to TRBJ1-1; D is unresolved. The CDR3 loop is CASSVEWNTEAFF. CDR3 sequence (DNA): TGTGCCAGCAGCGTAGAGTGGAACACTGAAGCTTTCTTT.